This T cell receptor (beta chain) was found in a study of cytomegalovirus exposure and HLA in healthy donors. Study-wide background: Earlier, about 180 million T cells were analyzed, and 95 million to 140 million unique TCR beta sequences were found among them.

Donors likely had unrecorded immune exposures despite being nominally healthy when sampled. There are 13 residues in the CDR3. V was pared by 5 bases and J by 8 bases, with 8 bases of the junction left unmatched. Germline V gene data show CDR1 as MNHEY and CDR2 as SMNVEV (reference sequence). Primers included in the PCR were 60 Vbeta and 13 Jbeta primers. Authors' methods: In a later analysis, the count reached some 75 million unique TCR beta chains, with approximately 10 million shared. The table came from immunoSEQ multiplex PCR; TCRdb's copy has only in-frame clones and leaves some out. V and J calls and clone size come straight from that table; D and trimming were deduced from the DNA. The sample yields approximately 100,000 clones, roughly 70% seen once. Points on this clone: The antigen remains unidentified.

Study-wide results and limits: In terms of immune exposure information, only CMV serostatus was available.

The source of this sequence is a man between 45 and 60 years old in good health and CMV-seronegative. The sequenced sample consisted of PBMCs. The rearrangement uses TRBV27 and TRBJ1-2; 7 nucleotides align to TRBD1. The CDR3 nucleotides read TGTGCCAGCAGTATACAGGGGATGGGGGGCTACACCTTC. This encodes CASSIQGMGGYTF.